The clone carrying this T cell receptor (beta chain) came up many times. As yet, its antigen is unknown. This record comes from a study of T cells in Graves' hyperthyroidism and ophthalmopathy. Clinical symptoms, serum thyroxine and TRAb, thyroid ultrasound and orbital computed tomography together formed the diagnostic basis. Notes on the study in general: Stable hyperthyroidism was separated from ophthalmopathy by a model based on 13 V-J features.

Researchers took RNA transcripts and amplified the TCR beta CDR3 regions from them. HTBI primers were employed in a first-round RT-PCR of the TCR CDR3. TCRdb called the multiplex PCR reads again in MiXCR, with one record for every CDR3 protein. The sample holds fewer than 500,000 distinct CDR3 sequences, approximately 14% seen once. This TCR was recovered from a woman aged 25 to 39 with Graves' ophthalmopathy. The sequenced material came from blood.

CDR3 nucleotide sequence: TGTGCCAGCAGTTTAGCTCCCAGAGAGCAGTACTTC. Translating gives CASSLAPREQYF. This sequence joins TRBV12-3 or TRBV12-4 and TRBJ2-7; D gene unclear. The CDR3 runs to 12 residues. V dropped 0 bases and J dropped 7 bases, with 7 bases sitting between them.